The subject of this entry is one T cell receptor (beta chain). The antigen remains unidentified. This record comes from a study of T cells in localized non-small cell lung cancer. The ends were cut back, 3 bases at V and 3 bases at J, with 10 bases in the middle. Germline loops: CDR1 SGDLS, CDR2 YYNGEE. The CDR3 extends over 15 amino acids. The table came from immunoSEQ multiplex PCR; TCRdb's copy has only in-frame clones and leaves some out. The repertoire holds around 50,000 clones, with around 86% as singletons. Study conclusions and caveats: Since sequencing was restricted to only one region of the tumor, intratumor heterogeneity remains a possibility.

This specimen was peripheral blood, taken before any cancer treatment. V usage is TRBV9 and J usage is TRBJ1-6; possibly TRBD1 for D (5 bases). This TCR derives from a woman between 35 and 75 years old with stage I lung adenocarcinoma. The CDR3 sequence is CASSGGTDYNSPLHF. In DNA, the CDR3 is TGTGCCAGCAGCGGAGGGACGGACTATAATTCACCCCTCCACTTT.